This T cell receptor (beta chain) was sequenced in a study of cytomegalovirus exposure and HLA in healthy donors. General study findings and limits: Later, an analysis found that TCR clusters from the first cohort tended to co-occur in the 90 to 150 validation repertoires.

TCRdb's table, derived via immunoSEQ multiplex PCR, lists solely in-frame clones and lacks some. The repertoire consists of about 240,000 clones, with 80% to 90% occurring once and the leading ten covering about 2.5%. Of note for this clone: Its antigen is not identified.

The germline CDR1 and CDR2 sequences are SGHNT and YYREEE (reference sequence). The junction had 11 bases not matched to a gene; V was cut back by 2 bases and J by 4 bases. This CDR3 region has 17 residues. The rearrangement links TRBV5-4 to TRBJ2-7, with TRBD2 matching over 11 bases. The receptor's source is a man younger than 35 in good health and CMV-seronegative. The source material was PBMCs. The CDR3 coding sequence is TGTGCCAGCAGCTTAAGACCGGGACTAGCGGATTATTACGAGCAGTACTTC. Residues: CASSLRPGLADYYEQYF.